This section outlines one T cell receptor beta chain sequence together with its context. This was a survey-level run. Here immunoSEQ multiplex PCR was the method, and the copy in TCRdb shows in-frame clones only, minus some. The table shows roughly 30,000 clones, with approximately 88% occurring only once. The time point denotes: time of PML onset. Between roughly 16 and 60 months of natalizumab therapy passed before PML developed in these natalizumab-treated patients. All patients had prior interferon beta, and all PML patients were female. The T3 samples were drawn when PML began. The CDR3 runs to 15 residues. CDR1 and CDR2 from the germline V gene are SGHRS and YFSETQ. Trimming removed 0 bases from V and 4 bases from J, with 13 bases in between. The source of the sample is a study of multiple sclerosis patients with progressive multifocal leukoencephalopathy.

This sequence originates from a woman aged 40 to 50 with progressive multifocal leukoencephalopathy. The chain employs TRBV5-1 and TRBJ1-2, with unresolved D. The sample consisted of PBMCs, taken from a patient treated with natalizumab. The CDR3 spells CASSLGFGTPYGYTF. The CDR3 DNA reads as TGCGCCAGCAGCTTGGGCTTCGGAACTCCCTATGGCTACACCTTC.